This T cell receptor (beta chain) came from a study of blood T cell repertoires in COVID-19. Only in-frame clones appear in the TCRdb table, and some are missing; sequencing was by immunoSEQ multiplex PCR. The sample holds 80,000 to 95,000 clones, 89% seen once. This CDR3 comprises 16 residues. The germline CDR1 and CDR2 sequences are SGHRS and YFSETQ. The junction had 5 bases not matched to a gene; V was cut back by 0 bases and J by 2 bases. Sequencing was performed on peripheral blood. This TCR derives from an older woman with acute or convalescent COVID-19. V and J are TRBV5-1 and TRBJ2-5, with 9 bases aligning to TRBD1. The chain's CDR3 is CASSLGLGTGQETQYF. The CDR3 bases are TGCGCCAGCAGCTTGGGATTGGGGACAGGGCAAGAGACCCAGTACTTC.